Listed here are 8 T cell receptor beta chains from one sample, sequenced in a study of tumor and adjacent non-tumor tissue in lung cancer. This sample's RNA came from whole unsorted tissue. More than 3 cm separated this lung sample from the edge of the tumor. Three rounds of nested PCR, following a modified ARM-PCR protocol, produced the TCRbeta library. TCRdb re-called the multiplex PCR reads through MiXCR, storing one row per CDR3 protein. This sample has 100,000 or so distinct CDR3 sequences, with approximately 80% found just once. The sequenced sample was distant non-tumor lung tissue. These receptors were taken from a man aged 60-69 years with small cell lung cancer.

The chain carries TRBV4-1 and TRBJ2-2, with 8 bases that match TRBD1. Per germline, CDR1 MGHRA and CDR2 YSYEKL. The CDR3 has 15 amino acids. Losses at the gene ends were 5 bases for V and 7 bases for J; bases not matched to a gene: 9. The CDR3 loop reads CASSNRGAHSGELFF. CDR3 sequence (DNA): TGCGCCAGCAGCAACAGGGGGGCCCATAGCGGGGAGCTGTTTTTT.

A word on this clonotype: The junction departs from the called germline gene at one end, perhaps through a read error. The genes are TRBV6-5 and TRBJ2-1; D possibly corresponds to TRBD2 (6 bases). The CDR3 covers 15 residues. In germline, CDR1 is MNHEY, CDR2 SVGAGI. CDR3 sequence: CASSYLVRRDDEQFF. The CDR3 nucleotides are TGTGCGAGCAGTTACTTGGTACGGCGGGACGATGAACAGTTCTTC.

This rearrangement joins TRBV2 to TRBJ2-5, with D possibly TRBD1 on 6 matching bases. CDR3 length: 15 amino acids. Germline V CDR1 and CDR2: SNHLY, FYNNEI. The V end lost 5 bases, the J end lost 5 bases, and 18 bases lay between the germline ends. In DNA form, the CDR3 reads TGTGCCAGCAGTCCAAACAGGGTGCGCACGGAGACCCAGTACTTC. Translated, it gives CASSPNRVRTETQYF.

For this clonotype: At one of its ends the junction is not consistent with the germline gene, which may arise from a read error. This chain connects TRBV13 to TRBJ1-6; D call uncertain. Germline assignment: CDR1 PRHDT and CDR2 FYEKMQ (reference sequence). The CDR3 is made up of 17 amino acids. DNA for the CDR3: TGTGCCAGCAGTCAAAACGACGGAAGCTCCTATAATTCACCCTTCCAGTTT. Protein: CASSQNDGSSYNSPFQF.

This clonotype has just a few counts. The junction departs from the called germline gene at one end, perhaps through a read error. This chain uses TRBV20-1 with TRBJ2-5; no firm D call. This CDR3 has 11 residues. Per germline, CDR1 DFQATT and CDR2 SNEGSKA (reference sequence). The CDR3 here is CSADARWTRYF. The CDR3 coding sequence is TGCAGTGCTGACGCACGGTGGACCCGGTACTTC.

This clonotype appeared once. A much larger clone sits a single nucleotide away, making a read error possible. The V and J genes are TRBV24-1 and TRBJ1-1; TRBD1 matches at 11 bases. V lost 7 bases to trimming and J lost 7 bases; unmatched junction nucleotides: 7. Germline CDR1 and CDR2: KGHDR and SFDVKD. The CDR3 covers 14 residues. CDR3 DNA: TGTGCCACCAGGCGGACAGGGGGCAAAGTTGAAGCTTTCTTT. It codes for CATRRTGGKVEAFF.

This clonotype was observed once. One end of the junction does not line up with germline, which may come from a read error. The chain joins TRBV6-2 or TRBV6-3 to TRBJ1-5; D is unclear. There are 11 residues in the CDR3. Germline values: CDR1 MNHEY, CDR2 SVGEGT. In DNA, the CDR3 is TGTGTCAGCGTGGATGGTCAGCCCCAGCATTTT. It encodes CVSVDGQPQHF.

About this clonotype itself: A read error may be the cause here, since a much bigger clone is one base away. The V and J genes are TRBV20-1 and TRBJ1-1; TRBD1 agrees at 7 bases. V lost 0 bases to trimming and J lost 7 bases; unmatched junction nucleotides: 11. The length of the CDR3 is 15 residues. Looked up from germline, CDR1 is DFQATT and CDR2 is SNEGSKA (reference sequence). CDR3 coding DNA: TGCAGTGCTAGAGACCGCAGGGGGGTAGCTATTGAAGCTTTCTTT. This codes for CSARDRRGVAIEAFF.